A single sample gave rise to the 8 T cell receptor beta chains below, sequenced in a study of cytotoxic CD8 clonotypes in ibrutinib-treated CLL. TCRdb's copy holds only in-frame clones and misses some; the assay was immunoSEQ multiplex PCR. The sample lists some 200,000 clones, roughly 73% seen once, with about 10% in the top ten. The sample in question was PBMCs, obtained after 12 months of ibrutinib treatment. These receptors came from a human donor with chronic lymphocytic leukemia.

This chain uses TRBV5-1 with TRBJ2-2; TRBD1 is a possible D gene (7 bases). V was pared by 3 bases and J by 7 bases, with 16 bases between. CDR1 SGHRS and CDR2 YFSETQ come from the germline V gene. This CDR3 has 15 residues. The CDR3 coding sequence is TGCGCCAGCAGCTGGACTACAGGGGTAGGCGGGGAGCTGTTTTTT. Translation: CASSWTTGVGGELFF. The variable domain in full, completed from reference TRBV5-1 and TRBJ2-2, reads KAGVTQTPRYLIKTRGQQVTLSCSPISGHRSVSWYQQTPGQGLQFLFEYFSETQRNKGNFPGRFSGRQFSNSRSEMNVSTLELGDSALYLCASSWTTGVGGELFFGEGSRLTVL.

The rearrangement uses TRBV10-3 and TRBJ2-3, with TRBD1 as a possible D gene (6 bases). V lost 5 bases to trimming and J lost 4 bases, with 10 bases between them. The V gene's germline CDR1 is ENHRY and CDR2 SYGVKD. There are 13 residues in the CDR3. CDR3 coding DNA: TGTGCCATCAGTTTGGGGGCCTCAGATACGCAGTATTTT. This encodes CAISLGASDTQYF.

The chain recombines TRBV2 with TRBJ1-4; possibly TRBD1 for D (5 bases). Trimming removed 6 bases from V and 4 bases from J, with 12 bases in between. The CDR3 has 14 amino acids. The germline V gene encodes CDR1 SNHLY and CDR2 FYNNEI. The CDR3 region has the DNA TGTGCCAGCAGACCCGGGACGGGTAATGAAAAACTGTTTTTT. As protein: CASRPGTGNEKLFF.

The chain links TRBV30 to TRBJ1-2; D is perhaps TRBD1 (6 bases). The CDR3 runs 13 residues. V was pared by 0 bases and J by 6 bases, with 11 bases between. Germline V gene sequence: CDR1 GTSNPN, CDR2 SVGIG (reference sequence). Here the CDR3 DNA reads TGTGCCTGGAGTGTACGGGGGCTCGATGGCTACACCTTC. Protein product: CAWSVRGLDGYTF.

The CDR3 bases are TGTGCCAGCAGTTACACCTCCTACGAGCAGTACTTC. Its protein product is CASSYTSYEQYF. The V call is TRBV6-6, the J call TRBJ2-7; D call uncertain. The CDR3 has 12 residues. The germline gives CDR1 MNHNY, CDR2 SVGAGI (reference sequence). The ends were cut back, 2 bases at V and 0 bases at J, with 2 bases in the middle.

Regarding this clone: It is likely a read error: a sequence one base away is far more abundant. The CDR3 sequence is CASSRLAGDTGELFF. CDR3 nucleotides: TGTGCCAGCAGCCGTCTAGCGGGGGACACCGGGGAGCTGTTTTTT. The V gene is TRBV11-2, the J gene TRBJ2-2, with 10 bases aligning to TRBD2. CDR1 and CDR2 from the germline V gene are SGHAT and FQNNGV. CDR3 size: 15 residues. Trimming cost V 5 bases and J 3 bases; bases outside gene matches: 3.

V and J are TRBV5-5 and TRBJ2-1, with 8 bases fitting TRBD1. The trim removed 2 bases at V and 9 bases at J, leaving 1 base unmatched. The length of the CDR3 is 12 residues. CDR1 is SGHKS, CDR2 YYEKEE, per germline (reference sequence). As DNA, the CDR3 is TGTGCCAGCAGCTTCGACAGGGGTGAGCAGTTCTTC. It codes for CASSFDRGEQFF. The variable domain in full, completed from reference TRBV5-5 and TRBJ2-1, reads DAGVTQSPTHLIKTRGQQVTLRCSPISGHKSVSWYQQVLGQGPQFIFQYYEKEERGRGNFPDRFSARQFPNYSSELNVNALLLGDSALYLCASSFDRGEQFFGPGTRLTVL.

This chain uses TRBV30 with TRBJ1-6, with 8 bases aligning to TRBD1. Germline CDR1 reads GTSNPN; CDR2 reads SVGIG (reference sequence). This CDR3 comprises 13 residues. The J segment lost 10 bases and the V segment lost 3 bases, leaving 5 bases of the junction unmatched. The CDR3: CAWSPQGASPLHF. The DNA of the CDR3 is TGTGCCTGGAGCCCCCAGGGGGCGTCACCCCTCCACTTT.